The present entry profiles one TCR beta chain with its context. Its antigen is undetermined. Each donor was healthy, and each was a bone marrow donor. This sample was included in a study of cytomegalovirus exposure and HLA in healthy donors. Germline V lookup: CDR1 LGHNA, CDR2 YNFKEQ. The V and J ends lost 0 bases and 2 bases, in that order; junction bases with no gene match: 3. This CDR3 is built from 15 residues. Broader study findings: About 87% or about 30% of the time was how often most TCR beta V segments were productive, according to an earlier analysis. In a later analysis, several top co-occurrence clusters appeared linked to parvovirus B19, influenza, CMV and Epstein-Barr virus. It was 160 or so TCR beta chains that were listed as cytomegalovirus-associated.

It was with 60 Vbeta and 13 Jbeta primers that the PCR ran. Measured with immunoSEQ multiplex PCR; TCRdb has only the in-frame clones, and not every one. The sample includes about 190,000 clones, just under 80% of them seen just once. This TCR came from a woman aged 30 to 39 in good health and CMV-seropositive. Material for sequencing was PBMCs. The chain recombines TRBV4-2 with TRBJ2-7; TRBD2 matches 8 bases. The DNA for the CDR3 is TGTGCCAGCAGCCAAGAGGGTAGCGGGGCCTACGAGCAGTACTTC. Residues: CASSQEGSGAYEQYF.